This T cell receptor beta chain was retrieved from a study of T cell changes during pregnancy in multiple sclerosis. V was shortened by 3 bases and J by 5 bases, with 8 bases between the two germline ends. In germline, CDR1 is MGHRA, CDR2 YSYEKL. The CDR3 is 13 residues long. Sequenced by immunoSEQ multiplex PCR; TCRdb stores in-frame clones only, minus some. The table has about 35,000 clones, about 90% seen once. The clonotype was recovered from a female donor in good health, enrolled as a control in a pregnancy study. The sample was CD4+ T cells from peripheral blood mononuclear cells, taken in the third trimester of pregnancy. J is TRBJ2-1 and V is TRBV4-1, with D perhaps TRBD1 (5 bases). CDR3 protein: CASSHQGDNEQFF. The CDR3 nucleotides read TGCGCCAGCAGCCACCAAGGGGACAATGAGCAGTTCTTC.